The 5 T cell receptor beta chains presented below share a single source sample, sequenced in a study of control samples from healthy donors and cancer patients. Repertoires were generated with immunoSEQ multiplex PCR, while TCRdb's copy carries only in-frame clones and drops some. This table holds 150,000 to 200,000 clones, 92% found once. The sequencing input was blood. The receptors were gathered from a woman aged 25 to 39 in good health.

The CDR3 loop reads CASSLRWGYREGRTDTQYF. For the CDR3, the DNA is TGTGCCAGCAGTTTACGTTGGGGTTATCGGGAGGGCCGCACAGATACGCAGTATTTT. This chain links TRBV7-8 with TRBJ2-3; 8 nucleotides line up with TRBD2. The ends lost 6 bases at V and 1 base at J; junction bases unmatched: 18. This CDR3 is 19 amino acids long. Germline V lookup: CDR1 SGHVS, CDR2 FQNEAQ.

This rearrangement joins TRBV11-3 to TRBJ2-7, with 9 bases that match TRBD1. The ends lost 6 bases at V and 3 bases at J; junction bases unmatched: 9. This CDR3 has 15 amino acids. CDR1 and CDR2 (germline): SGHNT, YENEEA. The CDR3 is CASRPSGTGCYEQYF. In nucleotides, the CDR3 is TGTGCCAGCAGGCCATCCGGGACAGGGTGCTACGAGCAGTACTTC. The complete variable domain, with remaining parts taken from reference TRBV11-3 and TRBJ2-7, reads EAGVVQSPRYKIIEKKQPVAFWCNPISGHNTLYWYLQNLGQGPELLIRYENEEAVDDSQLPKDRFSAERLKGVDSTLKIQPAELGDSAVYLCASRPSGTGCYEQYFGPGTRLTVT.

This rearrangement joins TRBV6-4 to TRBJ2-3; a weak D match, TRBD1 (5 bases). This CDR3 comprises 14 residues. Per the germline V gene, CDR1 is MRHNA and CDR2 is SNTAGT. Trimming removed 0 bases from V and 4 bases from J, with 8 bases in between. The CDR3 sequence: CASSDSIGADTQYF. DNA of the CDR3: TGTGCCAGCAGTGACTCGATAGGGGCAGATACGCAGTATTTT.

V gene TRBV5-1 combines with J gene TRBJ2-5; 8 bases map to TRBD1. The germline V gene has CDR1 SGHRS and CDR2 YFSETQ. CDR3 size: 15 residues. Losses at the gene ends were 0 bases for V and 5 bases for J; bases not matched to a gene: 6. CDR3 bases: TGCGCCAGCAGCTTGGCCAGGGGGCGGAAGGAGACCCAGTACTTC. This codes for CASSLARGRKETQYF.

The sample holds one count of this clone. The DNA for the CDR3 is TGTGCCACCAGTGACCCCGGCCTTAACTATGGCTACACCTTC. Residues: CATSDPGLNYGYTF. J is TRBJ1-2 and V is TRBV24-1; D gene ambiguous. This CDR3 has 14 amino acids. V shed 4 bases and J shed 1 base, with 9 bases lying between them. Per the germline V gene, CDR1 is KGHDR and CDR2 is SFDVKD.